The entry below describes one TCR beta chain. The control group consisted of healthy donors matched for age and sex. Negative isolation was applied to CD8+ and CD4+ T cells, and FACS enrichment was applied to TEMRA cells. RNA amounts of roughly 0.5 to 1 ug underwent reverse transcription with random hexamers. Multiplex PCR with immunoSEQ amplified the TCR beta CDR3 across 54 Vbeta and 13 Jbeta. TCRdb analysed the immunoSEQ multiplex PCR reads with MiXCR anew, one entry per CDR3 protein. The table has approximately 160,000 distinct CDR3 sequences, 93% seen once. Per the germline V gene, CDR1 is MNHEY and CDR2 is SMNVEV (reference sequence). After removal of 4 bases from V and 8 bases from J, the junction contained 13 bases not matched to a gene. The CDR3 consists of 16 residues. The sample comes from a study of CD8 T cells in Susac syndrome.

The TCR was taken from a human donor in good health. The chain combines TRBV27 with TRBJ1-4, with 7 bases matching TRBD1. Sequenced material: CD4+ T cells from PBMCs. The CDR3 loop reads CASSSSRGQTREKLFF. The CDR3 bases are TGTGCCAGCAGTTCTAGTAGGGGGCAGACCCGCGAAAAACTGTTTTTT.